A single T cell receptor beta chain is shown here with its context. The antigen remains undetermined. The data stem from a study of T cell responses to AZD1222 COVID-19 vaccine. Regarding the study as a whole: Spike-specific TCR repertoires showed rising breadth and depth after two AZD1222 doses. Of spike-specific TCRs, nearly half reportedly target regions left unmutated in variants.

The length of the CDR3 is 15 residues. Germline assignment: CDR1 LGHDT and CDR2 YNNKEL (reference sequence). Trimming pared 0 bases from V and 2 bases from J, leaving 10 bases between. Second-dose intervals near 4 or 12 weeks were combined. Only in-frame clones appear in the TCRdb table, and some are missing; sequencing was by immunoSEQ multiplex PCR. The repertoire holds over 130,000 clones, 92% seen once, with about 3.6% in the top ten. Material: peripheral blood, obtained 28 days after the second AZD1222 dose. The chain links TRBV3-1 (or the pseudogene TRBV3-2) to TRBJ1-2; D remains unclear. The clonotype was recovered from an adult who received the AZD1222 COVID-19 vaccine. The CDR3 DNA reads as TGTGCCAGCAGCCAAGAGGGCTGGGAAAACTATGGCTACACCTTC. Its translation: CASSQEGWENYGYTF.